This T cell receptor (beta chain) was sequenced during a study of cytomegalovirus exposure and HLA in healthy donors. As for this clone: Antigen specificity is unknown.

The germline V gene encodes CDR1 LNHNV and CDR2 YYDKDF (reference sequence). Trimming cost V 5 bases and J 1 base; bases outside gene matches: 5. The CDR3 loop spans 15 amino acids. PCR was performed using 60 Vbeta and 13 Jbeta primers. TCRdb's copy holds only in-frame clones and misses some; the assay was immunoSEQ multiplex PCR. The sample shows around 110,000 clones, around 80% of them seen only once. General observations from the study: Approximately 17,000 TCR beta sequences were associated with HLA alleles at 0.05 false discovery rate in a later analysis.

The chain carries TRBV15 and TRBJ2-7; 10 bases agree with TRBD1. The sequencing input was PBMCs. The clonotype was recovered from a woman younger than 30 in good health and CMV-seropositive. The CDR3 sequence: CATSDPGQGSYEQYF. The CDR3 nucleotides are TGTGCCACCAGCGATCCGGGACAGGGGTCCTACGAGCAGTACTTC.